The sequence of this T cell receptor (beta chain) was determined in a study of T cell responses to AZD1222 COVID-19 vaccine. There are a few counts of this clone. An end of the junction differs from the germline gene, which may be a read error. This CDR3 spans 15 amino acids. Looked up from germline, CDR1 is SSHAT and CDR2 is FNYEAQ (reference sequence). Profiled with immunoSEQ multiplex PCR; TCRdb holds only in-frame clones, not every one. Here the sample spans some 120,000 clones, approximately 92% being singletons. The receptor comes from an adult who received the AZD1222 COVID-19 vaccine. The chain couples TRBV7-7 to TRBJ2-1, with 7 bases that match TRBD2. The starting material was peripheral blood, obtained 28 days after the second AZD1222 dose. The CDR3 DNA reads TGTGCTAGCAGCTTAAGGGCGGGGGAGTACAATGAGCAGTTCTTC. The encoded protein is CASSLRAGEYNEQFF.